The clone carrying this T cell receptor beta chain was counted a few times. Antigen: not known. The study excluded patients with uncontrolled infection, other autoimmune disease, pregnancy or lactation. This record comes from a study of T cells in Graves' hyperthyroidism and ophthalmopathy. In germline, CDR1 is SQVTM, CDR2 ANQGSEA. This CDR3 region has 12 residues. The germline V and J ends were trimmed by 7 bases and 7 bases, with 13 bases remaining between them. Authors of the study amplified TCR beta CDR3 regions from RNA transcripts. A first-round RT-PCR of the TCR CDR3 used the HTBI primer set. Each CDR3 protein is one row after TCRdb ran MiXCR on the multiplex PCR reads. Of 450,000 to 550,000 distinct CDR3 sequences listed, approximately 25% are singletons. Study conclusions and caveats: The blood repertoire included most of the expanded thyroid clonotypes above 0.001.

The V call is TRBV29-1, the J call TRBJ2-2; D possibly uses TRBD1 or TRBD2 (6 bases each). This clonotype originated in a woman aged 25 to 39 with Graves' ophthalmopathy. Specimen: blood. The CDR3 here is CSALGGGGELFF. For the CDR3, the DNA is TGCAGCGCCCTCGGGGGCGGCGGGGAGCTGTTTTTT.